This T cell receptor (beta chain) was documented in a study of blood T cell repertoires in COVID-19. Original methodology: Amplifying reference gene primers gave estimates of nucleated cell counts. Generated by immunoSEQ multiplex PCR, the TCRdb table keeps only in-frame clones and is missing some. That table is the source of V, J and clone size, and D and trimming were worked out from the DNA. The sample carries 300,000 to 400,000 clones, roughly 86% recorded once. This CDR3 spans 17 amino acids. The V and J ends lost 6 bases and 4 bases respectively, with 21 bases between them. The germline V gene has CDR1 MNHEY and CDR2 SMNVEV (reference sequence). Seattle-derived patients entered the study during active infection and were followed longitudinally.

The gene calls are TRBV27 and TRBJ2-2, with D possibly matching TRBD2 (7 bases). This receptor was obtained from a woman between 55 and 75 years old with COVID-19, enrolled during active disease. The sequenced material came from peripheral blood. CDR3 sequence (DNA): TGTGCCAGCAGCCGAAGGGGGGGATGGGGGAGCACCGGGGAGCTGTTTTTT. As protein: CASSRRGGWGSTGELFF.